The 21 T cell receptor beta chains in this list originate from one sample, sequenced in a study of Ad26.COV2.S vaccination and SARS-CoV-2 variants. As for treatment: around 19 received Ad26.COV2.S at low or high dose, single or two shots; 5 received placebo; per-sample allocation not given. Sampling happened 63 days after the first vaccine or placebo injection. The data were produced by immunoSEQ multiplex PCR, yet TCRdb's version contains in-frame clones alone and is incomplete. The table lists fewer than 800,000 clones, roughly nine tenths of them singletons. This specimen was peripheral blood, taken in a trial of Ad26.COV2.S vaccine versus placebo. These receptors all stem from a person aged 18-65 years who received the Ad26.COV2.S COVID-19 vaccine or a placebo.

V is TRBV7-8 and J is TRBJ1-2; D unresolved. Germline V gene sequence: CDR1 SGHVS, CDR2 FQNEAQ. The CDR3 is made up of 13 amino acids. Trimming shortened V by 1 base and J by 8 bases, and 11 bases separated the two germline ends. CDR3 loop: CASSLVSGWGYTF. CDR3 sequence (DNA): TGTGCCAGCAGCTTAGTTTCCGGTTGGGGCTACACCTTC. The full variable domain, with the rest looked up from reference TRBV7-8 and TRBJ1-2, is GAGVSQSPRYKVAKRGQDVALRCDPISGHVSLFWYQQALGQGPEFLTYFQNEAQLDKSGLPSDRFFAERPEGSVSTLKIQRTQQEDSAVYLCASSLVSGWGYTFGSGTRLTVV.

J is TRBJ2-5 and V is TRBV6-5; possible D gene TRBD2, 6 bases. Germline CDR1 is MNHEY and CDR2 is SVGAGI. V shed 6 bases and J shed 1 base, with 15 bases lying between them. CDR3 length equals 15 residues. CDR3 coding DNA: TGTGCCAGCAGCCCGGGACTTGGAATCCAAGAGACCCAGTACTTC. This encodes CASSPGLGIQETQYF.

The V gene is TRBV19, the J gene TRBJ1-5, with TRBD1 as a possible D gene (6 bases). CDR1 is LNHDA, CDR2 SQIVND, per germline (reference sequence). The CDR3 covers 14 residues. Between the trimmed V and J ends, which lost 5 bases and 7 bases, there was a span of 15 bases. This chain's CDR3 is CASSLTGSGQPQHF. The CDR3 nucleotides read TGTGCCAGTAGTCTTACAGGGTCGGGACAGCCCCAGCATTTT.

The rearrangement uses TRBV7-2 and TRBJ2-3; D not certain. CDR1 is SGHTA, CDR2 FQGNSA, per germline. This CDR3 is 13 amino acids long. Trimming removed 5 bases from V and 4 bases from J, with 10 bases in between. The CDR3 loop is CASSPARSDTQYF. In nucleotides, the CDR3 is TGTGCCAGCAGCCCCGCCCGTTCAGATACGCAGTATTTT.

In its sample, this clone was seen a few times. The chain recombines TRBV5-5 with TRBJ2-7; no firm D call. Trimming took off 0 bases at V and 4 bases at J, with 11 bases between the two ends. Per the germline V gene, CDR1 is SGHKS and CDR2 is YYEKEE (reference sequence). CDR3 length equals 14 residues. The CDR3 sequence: CASSLASSHYEQYF. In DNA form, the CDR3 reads TGTGCCAGCAGCTTGGCGTCTTCCCATTACGAGCAGTACTTC.

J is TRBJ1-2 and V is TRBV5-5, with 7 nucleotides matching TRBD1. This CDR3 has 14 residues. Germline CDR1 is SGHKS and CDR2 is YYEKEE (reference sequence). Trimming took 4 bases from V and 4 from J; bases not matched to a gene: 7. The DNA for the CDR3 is TGTGCCAGCAGCGGACAGGCGGACGGCTATGGCTACACCTTC. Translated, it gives CASSGQADGYGYTF.

The CDR3, as DNA: TGTGCCAGCAGCTTAAGGGGAGAGATCACAGATACGCAGTATTTT. Its protein product is CASSLRGEITDTQYF. The chain carries TRBV7-8 and TRBJ2-3, with D perhaps assigned TRBD1 or TRBD2 (5 bases each). Per the germline V gene, CDR1 is SGHVS and CDR2 is FQNEAQ. V dropped 2 bases and J dropped 2 bases, with 11 bases sitting between them. This CDR3 is built from 15 residues. Using reference TRBV7-8 and TRBJ2-3 for the parts outside the CDR3, the full variable domain is GAGVSQSPRYKVAKRGQDVALRCDPISGHVSLFWYQQALGQGPEFLTYFQNEAQLDKSGLPSDRFFAERPEGSVSTLKIQRTQQEDSAVYLCASSLRGEITDTQYFGPGTRLTVL.

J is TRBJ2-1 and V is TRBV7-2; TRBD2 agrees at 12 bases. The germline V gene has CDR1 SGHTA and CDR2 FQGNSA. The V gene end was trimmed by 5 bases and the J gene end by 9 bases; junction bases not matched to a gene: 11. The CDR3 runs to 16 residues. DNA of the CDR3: TGTGCCAGCAGCCCGACTAGCGGGGGAGGTAATGGTGAGCAGTTCTTC. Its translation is CASSPTSGGGNGEQFF.

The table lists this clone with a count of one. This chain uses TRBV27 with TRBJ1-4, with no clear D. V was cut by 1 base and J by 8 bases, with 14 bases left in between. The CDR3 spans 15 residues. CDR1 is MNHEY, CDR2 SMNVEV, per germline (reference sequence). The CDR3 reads CASSLFAGLAEKLFF. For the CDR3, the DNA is TGTGCCAGCAGTTTATTCGCCGGGTTGGCGGAAAAACTGTTTTTT.

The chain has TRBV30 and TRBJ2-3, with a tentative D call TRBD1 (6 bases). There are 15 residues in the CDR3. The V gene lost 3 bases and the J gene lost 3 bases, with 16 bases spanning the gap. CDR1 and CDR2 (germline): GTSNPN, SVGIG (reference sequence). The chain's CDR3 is CAWSPGRGGTDTQYF. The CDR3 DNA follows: TGTGCCTGGAGCCCCGGCAGAGGGGGAACAGATACGCAGTATTTT.

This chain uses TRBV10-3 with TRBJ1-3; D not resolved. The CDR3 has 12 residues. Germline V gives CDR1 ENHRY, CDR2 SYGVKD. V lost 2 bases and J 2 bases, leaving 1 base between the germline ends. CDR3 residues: CAISETGNTIYF. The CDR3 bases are TGTGCCATCAGTGAGACTGGAAACACCATATATTTT.

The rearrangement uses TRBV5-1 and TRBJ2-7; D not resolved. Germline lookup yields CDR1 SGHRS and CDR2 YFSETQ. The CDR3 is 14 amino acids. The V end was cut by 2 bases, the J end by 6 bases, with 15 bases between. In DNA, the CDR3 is TGCGCCAGCAGCTTAGCTCCTCCACGCAGCGAGCAGTACTTC. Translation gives CASSLAPPRSEQYF.

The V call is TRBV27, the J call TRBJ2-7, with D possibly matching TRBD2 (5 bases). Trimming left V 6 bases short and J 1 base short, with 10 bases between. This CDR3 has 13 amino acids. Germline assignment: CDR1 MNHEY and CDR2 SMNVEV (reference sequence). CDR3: CASSDRGSYEQYF. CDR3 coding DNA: TGTGCCAGCAGCGATCGCGGGTCCTACGAGCAGTACTTC.

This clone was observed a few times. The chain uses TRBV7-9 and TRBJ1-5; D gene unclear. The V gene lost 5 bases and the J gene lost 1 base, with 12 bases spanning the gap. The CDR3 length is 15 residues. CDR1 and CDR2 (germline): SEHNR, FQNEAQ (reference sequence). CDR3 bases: TGTGCCAGCAGCCCGGGAGGGAGCAGCAATCAGCCCCAGCATTTT. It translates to CASSPGGSSNQPQHF.

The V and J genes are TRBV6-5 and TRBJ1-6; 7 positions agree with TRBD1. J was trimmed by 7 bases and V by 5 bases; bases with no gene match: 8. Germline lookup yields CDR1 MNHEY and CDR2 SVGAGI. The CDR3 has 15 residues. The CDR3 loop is CASSNQGGENSPLHF. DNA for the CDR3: TGTGCCAGCAGTAACCAAGGGGGCGAAAATTCACCCCTCCACTTT.

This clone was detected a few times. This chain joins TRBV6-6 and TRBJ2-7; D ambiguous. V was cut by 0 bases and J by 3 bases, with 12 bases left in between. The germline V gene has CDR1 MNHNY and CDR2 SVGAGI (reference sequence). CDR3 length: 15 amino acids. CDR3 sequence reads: CASSYSTPRYYEQYF. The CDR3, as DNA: TGTGCCAGCAGTTACTCGACTCCGAGATACTACGAGCAGTACTTC.

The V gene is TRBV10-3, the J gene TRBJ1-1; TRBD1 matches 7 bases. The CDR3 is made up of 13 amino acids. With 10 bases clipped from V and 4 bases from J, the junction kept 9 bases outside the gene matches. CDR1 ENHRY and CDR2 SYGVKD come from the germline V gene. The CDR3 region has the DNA TGTGCCACCCAGACAGGGATCTTCACTGAAGCTTTCTTT. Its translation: CATQTGIFTEAFF.

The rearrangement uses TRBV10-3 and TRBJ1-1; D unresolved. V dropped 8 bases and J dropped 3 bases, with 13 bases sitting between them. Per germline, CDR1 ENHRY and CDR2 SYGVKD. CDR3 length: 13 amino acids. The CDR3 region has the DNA TGTGCCATCTCAAGTAGGCACGACACTGAAGCTTTCTTT. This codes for CAISSRHDTEAFF.

This CDR3 is CASSPPPSGVGVTQYF. The CDR3 DNA sequence: TGTGCCAGCAGCCCCCCCCCTAGCGGGGTGGGTGTGACCCAGTACTTC. V usage is TRBV5-5 and J usage is TRBJ2-5; 9 bases align to TRBD2. Losses at the gene ends were 4 bases for V and 7 bases for J; bases not matched to a gene: 14. Germline V CDR1 and CDR2: SGHKS, YYEKEE (reference sequence). The CDR3 covers 16 residues.

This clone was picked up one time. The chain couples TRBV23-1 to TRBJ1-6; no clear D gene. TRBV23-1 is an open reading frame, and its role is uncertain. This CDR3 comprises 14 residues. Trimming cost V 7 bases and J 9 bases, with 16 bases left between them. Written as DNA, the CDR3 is TGCGCCAGCATTACAAGTTGGAGACCTTCACCCCTCCACTTT. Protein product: CASITSWRPSPLHF.

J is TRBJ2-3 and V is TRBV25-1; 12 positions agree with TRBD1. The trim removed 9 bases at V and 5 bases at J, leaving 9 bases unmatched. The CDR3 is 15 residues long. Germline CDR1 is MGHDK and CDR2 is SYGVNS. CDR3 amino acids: CASDPGQGAGDTQYF. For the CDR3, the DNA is TGTGCCAGTGACCCGGGACAGGGGGCGGGAGATACGCAGTATTTT.